This T cell receptor (beta chain) is drawn from a study of T cell repertoires in cytomegalovirus infection. Study-wide context: In the study, CMV epitopes included recently identified HLA-C-restricted and well-studied HLA-B-restricted ones. TCR beta signatures that were public indicated CMV infection and matching HLA type. Study results and limitations: Predominance within the ex vivo response was attributable to HLA-C-restricted CMV-specific TCR beta clonotypes. Totalled public TCR beta family frequency picked out people who carried CMV plus the relevant HLA.

A single record per CDR3 protein comes from TCRdb applying MiXCR to the reads. The sample holds hundreds of thousands of distinct CDR3 sequences, less than 40% seen once. There are a few counts of this clonotype. As yet, its antigen is unknown. This CDR3 region has 13 residues. From germline, CDR1 is SNHLY and CDR2 FYNNEI. V lost 8 bases and J 5 bases, leaving 13 bases between the germline ends. The receptor was derived from a human donor in good health (CMV status not recorded). Some clones in this sample may be carry-over from other donors' samples. Sequenced material: cultured CD8+ T cells from PBMCs, taken from culture after CMV antigen stimulation. The rearrangement links TRBV2 to TRBJ2-1; D is ambiguous. CDR3 in amino acids: CASSEPLHNEQFF. CDR3 nucleotides: TGTGCCAGCTCGGAGCCGTTACACAATGAGCAGTTCTTC.